This TCR beta chain was recovered during a study of CD8 T cells in Susac syndrome. This clonotype was detected only a few times. Sequencing of TCR beta was performed on blood CD8+ T cells and on blood CD4+ T cells. RNA totalling about 0.45 to 1 ug underwent reverse transcription with random hexamers. Using its own MiXCR run on the immunoSEQ multiplex PCR reads, TCRdb lists one record per CDR3 protein. Of hundreds of thousands of distinct CDR3 sequences listed, around 85% are singletons. This CDR3 comprises 13 residues. Deletions cut 2 bases from V and 4 bases from J, with 8 bases between. From germline, CDR1 is MNHEY and CDR2 SVGEGT.

The chain combines TRBV6-2 or TRBV6-3 with TRBJ1-1, with D perhaps TRBD1 (5 bases). The receptor comes from a human donor with multiple sclerosis. Sequences were obtained from CD8+ T cells from PBMCs. Written as DNA, the CDR3 is TGTGCCAGCAGTTACCAGGGACCCACTGAAGCTTTCTTT. Amino acids: CASSYQGPTEAFF.